This T cell receptor beta chain was sequenced during a study of T and B cells in COVID-19 patients. General study findings and limits: Early severe-case samples and blood from mildly ill patients during symptoms were in short supply. CD4+, regulatory T cell, CD8+ and sorted SARS-CoV-2-responsive or tetramer+ T cells were not yet sequenced. There were around 2,300 TCR clusters exclusive to the recovered cohort, 31 with low generation probability. Highly clonal in active COVID-19, TRB repertoires exceeded healthy-donor diversity and richness at recovery.

BIOMED2 TRB-A/B primer pools were used in multiplex TRB PCR. TCRdb reprocessed the multiplex PCR reads via MiXCR and lists one record per CDR3 protein. The profile shows a few thousand distinct CDR3 sequences, about 29% of them singletons. Germline loops: CDR1 MNHNS, CDR2 SASEGT. CDR3 length: 15 amino acids. Trimming left V 6 bases short and J 0 bases short, with 15 bases between. Blood genomic DNA input for TRB amplification was 250-500 ng. Sample share makes this clonotype medium-sized. The antigen is unknown. This chain connects TRBV6-1 to TRBJ2-7; either TRBD1 or TRBD2 may supply D (6 bases each). This sequence was found in a human donor with active COVID-19. The donor label of this sample is uncertain. The sequencing sample was made of blood. DNA for the CDR3: TGTGCCAGCAGGGAGCTTCGGGGGCCCTCCTACGAGCAGTACTTC. This gives the protein CASRELRGPSYEQYF.